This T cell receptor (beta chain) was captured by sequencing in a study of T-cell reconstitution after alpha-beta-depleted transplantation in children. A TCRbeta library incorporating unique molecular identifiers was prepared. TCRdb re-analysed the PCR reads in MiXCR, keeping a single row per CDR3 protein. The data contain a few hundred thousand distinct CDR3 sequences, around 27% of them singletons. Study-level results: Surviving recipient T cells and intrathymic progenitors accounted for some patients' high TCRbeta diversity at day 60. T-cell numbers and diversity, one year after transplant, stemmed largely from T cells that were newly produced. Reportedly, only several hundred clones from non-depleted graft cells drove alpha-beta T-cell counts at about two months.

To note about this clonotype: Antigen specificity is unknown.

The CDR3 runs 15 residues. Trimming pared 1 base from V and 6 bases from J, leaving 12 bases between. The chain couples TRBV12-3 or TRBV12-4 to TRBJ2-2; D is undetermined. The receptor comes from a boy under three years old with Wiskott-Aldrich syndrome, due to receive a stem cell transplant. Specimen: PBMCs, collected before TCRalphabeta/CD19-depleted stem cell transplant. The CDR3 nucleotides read TGTGCCAGCAGTTTAGGGAGTGGATACGCCGGGGAGCTGTTTTTT. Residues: CASSLGSGYAGELFF.